The rows below give T cell receptor beta chains drawn from one sample of a study of post-analysis software for immune sequencing data. TCRdb re-analysed the PCR reads in MiXCR, keeping a single row per CDR3 protein. This table has 700,000 to 900,000 distinct CDR3 sequences, around 42% appearing once. Material: blood. These TCRs come from a girl aged 10 to 17 with multiple sclerosis. The CDR3 runs from the conserved cysteine through the conserved F or W. D genes are given only for firm matches. Rows may omit the clone size; those that give it use once, few, many or a size class.

abundance: NA
j_gene: TRBJ1-2
d_gene: TRBD1
v_gene: TRBV29-1
CDR3nt: TGCAGCGTTGGTGGGGACAGCCCTAGGGGCTACACCTTC
CDR3aa: CSVGGDSPRGYTF

abundance: NA
j_gene: TRBJ2-7
d_gene: NA
v_gene: TRBV12-3/TRBV12-4
CDR3nt: TGTGCCAGCAGTCCGGGGGTGGGCCACGAGCAGTACTTC
CDR3aa: CASSPGVGHEQYF

abundance: few
j_gene: TRBJ1-1
d_gene: TRBD1
v_gene: TRBV27
CDR3nt: TGTGCCAGCAGCTCCCTTACGCAGGGGGCGAACACTGAAGCTTTCTTT
CDR3aa: CASSSLTQGANTEAFF

abundance: NA
j_gene: TRBJ1-1
d_gene: NA
v_gene: TRBV20-1
CDR3nt: TGCAGTGCTAGAGATCGGAATCCTTTGGCTGAAGCTTTCTTT
CDR3aa: CSARDRNPLAEAFF

abundance: few
j_gene: TRBJ2-5
d_gene: NA
v_gene: TRBV27
CDR3nt: TGTGCCAGCAGTTTATCTGTTGGGATCCAGCGGCGGTACTTC
CDR3aa: CASSLSVGIQRRYF

abundance: NA
j_gene: TRBJ2-5
d_gene: TRBD2
v_gene: TRBV20-1
CDR3nt: TGCAGTGCTAGTCTGGGACTAGCGGTCCAAGAGACCCAGTACTTC
CDR3aa: CSASLGLAVQETQYF

abundance: NA
j_gene: TRBJ2-5
d_gene: NA
v_gene: TRBV2
CDR3nt: TGTGCCAGCAGTCCTCGACAGGTTTCCCAAGAGACCCAGTACTTC
CDR3aa: CASSPRQVSQETQYF

abundance: NA
j_gene: TRBJ2-5
d_gene: TRBD1
v_gene: TRBV7-9
CDR3nt: TGTGCCAGCAGTTACTCCTCGGCGGCAGGGACAGGCACCGTCCAAGAGACCCAGTACTTC
CDR3aa: CASSYSSAAGTGTVQETQYF

abundance: few
j_gene: TRBJ2-7
d_gene: NA
v_gene: TRBV12-3/TRBV12-4
CDR3nt: TGTGCCAGCAGTTTAGGGAACAGGGTCCACGAGCAGTACTTC
CDR3aa: CASSLGNRVHEQYF

abundance: NA
j_gene: TRBJ1-1
d_gene: TRBD1
v_gene: TRBV7-3
CDR3nt: TGTGCCAGCAGCTTAATGGCAGGGGGGACGAACACTGAAGCTTTCTTT
CDR3aa: CASSLMAGGTNTEAFF